These 25 T cell receptor beta chains were all obtained from the same sample, sequenced in a study of blood T cells in healthy people across ages. Primers used in a second PCR of about 6 to 12 cycles were a sample-barcoded 5' primer and a J-beta primer mix. TCRdb re-derived calls from the 5' RACE reads in MiXCR, one entry per CDR3 protein. The sample contains over 300,000 distinct CDR3 sequences, about 49% of which appear only once. Specimen: blood. The receptors derive from a man in his fifties or sixties in good health.

This clonotype was recorded a few times. The V and J genes are TRBV29-1 and TRBJ1-1; no clear D gene. V dropped 7 bases and J dropped 1 base, with 10 bases sitting between them. The CDR3 is made up of 12 amino acids. Germline values: CDR1 SQVTM, CDR2 ANQGSEA. CDR3 amino acids: CSATHRNTEAFF. CDR3 DNA: TGCAGCGCGACACACCGGAACACTGAAGCTTTCTTT. Combining the CDR3 with reference TRBV29-1 and TRBJ1-1 gives the whole variable domain SAVISQKPSRDICQRGTSLTIQCQVDSQVTMMFWYRQQPGQSLTLIATANQGSEATYESGFVIDKFPISRPNLTFSTLTVSNMSPEDSSIYLCSATHRNTEAFFGQGTRLTVV.

This clonotype occurred a few times. The J gene is TRBJ2-7, the V gene TRBV7-2, with TRBD2 matching 7 bases. V trimming: 2 bases; J trimming: 12 bases; junction bases outside the gene matches: 7. CDR3 length equals 12 residues. Germline V gene sequence: CDR1 SGHTA, CDR2 FQGNSA. The CDR3 DNA sequence: TGTGCCAGCAGCTTAAATCGCGGGAGTCCGTACTTC. The encoded protein is CASSLNRGSPYF.

The gene calls are TRBV7-2 and TRBJ2-6; possibly TRBD1 for D (5 bases). With 1 base removed from V and 1 base from J, the gap between germline ends came to 17 bases. Per the germline V gene, CDR1 is SGHTA and CDR2 is FQGNSA. This CDR3 contains 19 residues. Written as DNA, the CDR3 is TGTGCCAGCAGCTTAGTGGGCAGGGCGGTCAAGTCTGGGGCCAACGTCCTGACTTTC. Its translation: CASSLVGRAVKSGANVLTF. The variable domain in full, with the rest retrieved from reference TRBV7-2 and TRBJ2-6, is GAGVSQSPSNKVTEKGKDVELRCDPISGHTALYWYRQSLGQGLEFLIYFQGNSAPDKSGLPSDRFSAERTGGSVSTLTIQRTQQEDSAVYLCASSLVGRAVKSGANVLTFGAGSRLTVL.

The genes are TRBV20-1 and TRBJ2-1; D is undetermined. This CDR3 has 10 amino acids. CDR1 is DFQATT, CDR2 SNEGSKA, per germline (reference sequence). For the CDR3, the DNA is TGCAGGGCTTTGAGATATGAGCAGTTCTTC. Protein: CRALRYEQFF.

The rearrangement joins TRBV6-1 to TRBJ2-1; possibly TRBD2 for D (5 bases). This CDR3 comprises 14 residues. CDR1 is MNHNS, CDR2 SASEGT, per germline. V dropped 3 bases and J dropped 9 bases, with 15 bases sitting between them. CDR3 sequence (DNA): TGTGCCAGCAGTGACCCCGGCACCCGGGGTGAGCAGTTCTTC. Protein: CASSDPGTRGEQFF.

The chain couples TRBV27 to TRBJ2-7, with 7 bases matching TRBD1. The CDR3 sequence is 15 residues long. V was pared by 7 bases and J by 2 bases, with 11 bases of the junction left unmatched. Germline V lookup: CDR1 MNHEY, CDR2 SMNVEV (reference sequence). CDR3 bases: TGTGCCAGCACCTCCTCAGGGGGTATGACCTACGAGCAGTACTTC. As protein: CASTSSGGMTYEQYF.

V gene TRBV7-2 combines with J gene TRBJ2-7; possibly TRBD1 for D (6 bases). The CDR3 is made up of 13 amino acids. V was trimmed by 5 bases and J by 4 bases, leaving 12 bases between them. Germline CDR1 reads SGHTA; CDR2 reads FQGNSA. CDR3 DNA sequence: TGTGCCAGCAGCCAGGGACATTCGTACGAGCAGTACTTC. This encodes CASSQGHSYEQYF.

V is TRBV14 and J is TRBJ2-1; 9 nucleotides line up with TRBD2. CDR3 length: 15 residues. Germline CDR1 is SGHDN and CDR2 is FVKESK. With V trimmed by 1 base and J by 7 bases, 5 bases remained unmatched. CDR3 protein: CASSQALAGRNEQFF. The CDR3 nucleotides read TGTGCCAGCAGCCAAGCGCTAGCGGGGAGGAATGAGCAGTTCTTC.

This clonotype showed up just a few times. The V and J genes are TRBV6-2 or TRBV6-3 and TRBJ2-5, with 10 bases lining up with TRBD2. The CDR3 is 15 residues long. CDR1 is MNHEY and CDR2 is SVGEGT in the germline V gene. With V trimmed by 6 bases and J by 2 bases, 6 bases remained unmatched. Here the CDR3 reads CASSLSSGGQETQYF. CDR3 DNA: TGTGCCAGCAGCCTGTCTAGCGGGGGACAAGAGACCCAGTACTTC.

This clonotype came up a few times. The chain joins TRBV7-6 to TRBJ2-5; 7 nucleotides agree with TRBD1. The better agreement between TRBJ2-7 and the DNA end casts doubt on the J call. CDR1 and CDR2 (germline): SGHVS, FNYEAQ. The CDR3 covers 12 residues. The CDR3 loop is CASSKTGDEQYF. The CDR3 DNA reads TGTGCCAGCAGCAAAACAGGGGACGAGCAGTACTTC.

J is TRBJ2-1 and V is TRBV7-2, with D perhaps matching TRBD1 (6 bases). The V gene lost 3 bases and the J gene lost 13 bases, with 10 bases spanning the gap. The CDR3 extends over 11 amino acids. The germline V gene encodes CDR1 SGHTA and CDR2 FQGNSA. CDR3: CASSLGDIQFF. The CDR3 nucleotides are TGTGCCAGCAGCTTGGGGGACATTCAGTTCTTC.

V usage is TRBV6-4 and J usage is TRBJ2-2; D perhaps matches TRBD1 (6 bases). With 2 bases removed from V and 3 bases from J, the gap between germline ends came to 10 bases. CDR1 is MRHNA, CDR2 SNTAGT, per germline. The CDR3 loop spans 15 amino acids. The CDR3 nucleotides read TGTGCCAGCAGTGACGGGGGCAGGGACACCGGGGAGCTGTTTTTT. This translates into CASSDGGRDTGELFF.

V usage is TRBV18 and J usage is TRBJ2-7, with a possible D match to TRBD2 (8 bases). Germline V gives CDR1 KGHSH, CDR2 LQKENI. Trimming stripped 6 bases from V and 0 bases from J, with 15 bases between. The CDR3 totals 15 residues. The CDR3 nucleotides are TGTGCCAGCTCCCAGGGGGGACTAGACTCCTACGAGCAGTACTTC. Protein: CASSQGGLDSYEQYF. The whole variable domain, filled in from reference TRBV18 and TRBJ2-7, reads NAGVMQNPRHLVRRRGQEARLRCSPMKGHSHVYWYRQLPEEGLKFMVYLQKENIIDESGMPKERFSAEFPKEGPSILRIQQVVRGDSAAYFCASSQGGLDSYEQYFGPGTRLTVT.

This clonotype was seen a handful of times. In DNA form, the CDR3 reads TGTGCCAGCAGACCCACGGGACATAGAGAGGGCTACACCTTC. Translating it yields CASRPTGHREGYTF. The chain is built from TRBV27 and TRBJ1-2, with D possibly TRBD1 on 6 matching bases. The CDR3 sequence is 14 residues long. In germline, CDR1 is MNHEY, CDR2 SMNVEV (reference sequence). The ends were cut back, 6 bases at V and 8 bases at J, with 19 bases in the middle.

This clonotype was seen ten or more times. The chain combines TRBV3-1 with TRBJ1-1, with 9 bases lining up with TRBD1. J gave up 7 bases and V 3 bases, and 6 bases lay outside the gene matches. Looked up from germline, CDR1 is LGHDT and CDR2 is YNNKEL (reference sequence). The CDR3 is made up of 14 amino acids. For the CDR3, the DNA is TGTGCCAGCAGCCACCCCGGACAGGGGAGTGAAGCTTTCTTT. Translated, it gives CASSHPGQGSEAFF.

V usage is TRBV6-4 and J usage is TRBJ2-3; 8 bases fit TRBD2. The CDR3 spans 14 residues. In germline, CDR1 is MRHNA, CDR2 SNTAGT. Unmatched junction bases numbered 3, after V lost 6 bases and J lost 1 base. The CDR3 nucleotides are TGTGCCAGCAGAGCGGGAGTGGGCACAGATACGCAGTATTTT. This codes for CASRAGVGTDTQYF.

The chain employs TRBV2 and TRBJ1-2; 8 bases line up with TRBD1. J was trimmed by 8 bases and V by 3 bases; bases with no gene match: 5. CDR1 and CDR2 from the germline V gene are SNHLY and FYNNEI. CDR3 length: 13 amino acids. CDR3 bases: TGTGCCAGCAGTGACGGACAGGGAGGGGGCTACACCTTC. It codes for CASSDGQGGGYTF.

The genes are TRBV18 and TRBJ1-4; the match to TRBD1 covers 8 bases. CDR3 length equals 17 residues. Germline assignment: CDR1 KGHSH and CDR2 LQKENI. Trimming removed 3 bases from V and 6 bases from J; junction bases left unmatched: 12. DNA for the CDR3: TGTGCCAGCTCACCGAGGACAGGGAGATTGATGTATGAAAAACTGTTTTTT. This encodes CASSPRTGRLMYEKLFF.

This chain links TRBV7-2 with TRBJ2-3, with D uncertain. The V gene lost 4 bases and the J gene lost 6 bases, with 5 bases spanning the gap. The CDR3 sequence is 11 residues long. The germline V gene encodes CDR1 SGHTA and CDR2 FQGNSA. CDR3 nucleotides: TGTGCCAGCAGCTCCTGGGATACGCAGTATTTT. Translated: CASSSWDTQYF. The full variable domain, completed using reference TRBV7-2 and TRBJ2-3, is GAGVSQSPSNKVTEKGKDVELRCDPISGHTALYWYRQSLGQGLEFLIYFQGNSAPDKSGLPSDRFSAERTGGSVSTLTIQRTQQEDSAVYLCASSSWDTQYFGPGTRLTVL.

The chain is built from TRBV7-2 and TRBJ2-1; no reliable D call. Germline CDR1 reads SGHTA; CDR2 reads FQGNSA. This CDR3 has 15 residues. V lost 4 bases and J lost 1, with 11 bases in between. The CDR3 sequence: CASSSRTGSYNEQFF. The CDR3 DNA sequence: TGTGCCAGCAGCTCCCGGACGGGTTCCTACAATGAGCAGTTCTTC.

The chain joins TRBV5-1 to TRBJ1-6; D call uncertain. V was pared by 0 bases and J by 11 bases, with 12 bases between. Germline V gene data show CDR1 as SGHRS and CDR2 as YFSETQ. The CDR3 is 14 residues long. This CDR3 reads CASSLGVTGTPLHF. The CDR3 DNA follows: TGCGCCAGCAGCTTGGGAGTAACCGGGACACCCCTCCACTTT.

The rearrangement uses TRBV3-1 and TRBJ2-3; weak D call: TRBD2 (5 bases). Germline assignment: CDR1 LGHDT and CDR2 YNNKEL (reference sequence). The germline V and J ends were trimmed by 5 bases and 11 bases, with 17 bases remaining between them. This CDR3 is 13 amino acids long. DNA of the CDR3: TGTGCCAGCAGCGTCTCGAGGGCTAAGGGGCAGTATTTT. Encoded protein: CASSVSRAKGQYF.

The rearrangement joins TRBV7-2 to TRBJ2-5; D unresolved. The ends were cut back, 5 bases at V and 5 bases at J, with 12 bases in the middle. The CDR3 has 13 residues. The germline V gene encodes CDR1 SGHTA and CDR2 FQGNSA. CDR3 in amino acids: CASSPSSLETQYF. CDR3 sequence (DNA): TGTGCCAGCAGCCCGAGTTCGTTGGAGACCCAGTACTTC.

This clonotype was counted between two and nine times. The chain employs TRBV4-2 and TRBJ1-2; D is ambiguous. This CDR3 is 14 amino acids long. Trimming left V 1 base short and J 1 base short, with 7 bases between. Per germline, CDR1 LGHNA and CDR2 YNFKEQ. The CDR3 loop is CASSQASDNYGYTF. DNA of the CDR3: TGTGCCAGCAGCCAAGCTTCCGATAACTATGGCTACACCTTC.

The rearrangement uses TRBV6-1 and TRBJ2-7; 7 bases map to TRBD1. The DNA end lines up better with TRBJ2-5; the J call may be wrong. Germline values: CDR1 MNHNS, CDR2 SASEGT. This CDR3 comprises 13 residues. This CDR3 is CASSKQGQETQYF. The DNA of the CDR3 is TGTGCCAGCAGTAAACAGGGGCAGGAGACCCAGTACTTC.